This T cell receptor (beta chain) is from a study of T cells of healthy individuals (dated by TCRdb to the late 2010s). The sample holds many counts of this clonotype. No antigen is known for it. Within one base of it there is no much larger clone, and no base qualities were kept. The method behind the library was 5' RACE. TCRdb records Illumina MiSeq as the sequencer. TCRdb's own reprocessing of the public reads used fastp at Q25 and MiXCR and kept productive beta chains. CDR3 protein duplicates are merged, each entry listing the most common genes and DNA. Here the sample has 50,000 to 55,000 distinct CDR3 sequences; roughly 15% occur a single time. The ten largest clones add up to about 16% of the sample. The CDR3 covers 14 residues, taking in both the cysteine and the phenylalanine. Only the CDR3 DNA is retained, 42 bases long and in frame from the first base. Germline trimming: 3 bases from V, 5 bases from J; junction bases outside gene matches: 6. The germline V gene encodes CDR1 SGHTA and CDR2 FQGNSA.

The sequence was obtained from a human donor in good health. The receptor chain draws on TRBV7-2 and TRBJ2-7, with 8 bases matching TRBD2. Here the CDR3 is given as CASSFSGVRDEQYF. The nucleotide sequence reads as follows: TGTGCCAGCAGCTTTAGCGGGGTTCGTGACGAGCAGTACTTC.